Listed below are T cell receptor beta chains from one sample, sequenced in a study of neurological immune-mediated disorders. Via MiXCR, TCRdb re-called the 5' RACE reads, giving one row per CDR3 protein. The sample yields 71,000 or so distinct CDR3 sequences, approximately 15% seen once. Sequenced sample: PBMCs. These receptors were taken from a female donor with HTLV-1-associated myelopathy (HAM/TSP). Each CDR3 is given with its conserved first and last residue. A D gene is named only where the DNA matches it firmly. A clone size is listed for some rows: how often the clone was seen (once, few, many), or a class if it is expanded.

length: 14; V: TRBV12-3/TRBV12-4; D: TRBD1; size: many; J: TRBJ1-2; CDR3: CASRSQGVDYGYTF; DNA: TGTGCCAGCAGGAGCCAGGGGGTTGACTATGGCTACACCTTC
length: 14; V: TRBV6-1; D: -; size: -; J: TRBJ1-6; CDR3: CASSELTYNSPLHF; DNA: TGTGCCAGCAGTGAACTTACGTATAATTCACCCCTCCACTTT
length: 15; V: TRBV5-1; D: -; size: many; J: TRBJ2-2; CDR3: CASSLVTTNTGELFF; DNA: TGCGCCAGCAGCTTGGTTACTACGAACACCGGGGAGCTGTTTTTT
length: 16; V: TRBV28; D: TRBD2; size: many; J: TRBJ2-4; CDR3: CASSPGGTLAKNIQYF; DNA: TGTGCCAGCAGTCCCGGGGGGACCTTAGCCAAAAACATTCAGTACTTC
length: 15; V: TRBV6-2/TRBV6-3; D: -; size: -; J: TRBJ1-5; CDR3: CASSYSRYSNQPQHF; DNA: TGTGCCAGCAGTTACTCTAGATATAGCAATCAGCCCCAGCATTTT
length: 15; V: TRBV6-5; D: TRBD1; size: many; J: TRBJ1-1; CDR3: CASSTPGTENTEAFF; DNA: TGTGCCAGCAGTACCCCCGGGACAGAGAACACTGAAGCTTTCTTT
length: 15; V: TRBV27; D: -; size: few; J: TRBJ2-1; CDR3: CASSLRAGNYNEQFF; DNA: TGTGCCAGCAGTTTAAGGGCAGGGAACTACAATGAGCAGTTCTTC
length: 15; V: TRBV20-1; D: TRBD1; size: once; J: TRBJ2-1; CDR3: CSARGAGGLRNEQFF; DNA: TGCAGTGCTAGAGGGGCAGGGGGCTTAAGAAATGAGCAGTTCTTC
length: 13; V: TRBV6-1; D: -; size: many; J: TRBJ1-4; CDR3: CASNTGAPEKLFF; DNA: TGTGCCAGCAACACCGGGGCCCCGGAAAAACTGTTTTTT
length: 15; V: TRBV7-8; D: -; size: many; J: TRBJ2-5; CDR3: CASSLRGIAQAAQYF; DNA: TGTGCCAGCAGCTTACGTGGGATAGCCCAAGCGGCCCAGTACTTC
length: 16; V: TRBV5-1; D: -; size: many; J: TRBJ2-2; CDR3: CASSLRSFGGTGELFF; DNA: TGCGCCAGCAGCTTGAGATCCTTCGGAGGAACCGGGGAGCTGTTTTTT
length: 14; V: TRBV10-3; D: -; size: few; J: TRBJ1-2; CDR3: CAISEMTSNYGYTF; DNA: TGTGCCATCAGTGAGATGACAAGTAACTATGGCTACACCTTC
length: 22; V: TRBV5-1; D: -; size: -; J: TRBJ2-1; CDR3: CASSFYICSANRGVAGGHEQFF; DNA: -
length: 14; V: TRBV19; D: -; size: -; J: TRBJ1-4; CDR3: CASSISGANEKLFF; DNA: TGTGCCAGTAGTATTTCGGGCGCTAATGAAAAACTGTTTTTT
length: 20; V: TRBV20-1; D: TRBD2; size: many; J: TRBJ2-2; CDR3: CSAAHQTRTSGGHHPGELFF; DNA: TGCAGTGCTGCTCACCAGACAAGGACTAGCGGGGGACACCACCCCGGGGAGCTGTTTTTT